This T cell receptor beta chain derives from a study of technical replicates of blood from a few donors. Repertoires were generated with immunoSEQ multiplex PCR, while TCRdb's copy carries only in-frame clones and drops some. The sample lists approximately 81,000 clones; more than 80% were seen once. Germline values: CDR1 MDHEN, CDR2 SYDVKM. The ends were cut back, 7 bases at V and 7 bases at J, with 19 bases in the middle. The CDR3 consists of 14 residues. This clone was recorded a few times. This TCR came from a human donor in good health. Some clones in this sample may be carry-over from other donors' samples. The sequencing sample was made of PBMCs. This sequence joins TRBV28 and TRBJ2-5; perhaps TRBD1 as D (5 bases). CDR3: CASTTPGLQGTQYF. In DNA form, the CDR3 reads TGTGCCAGCACCACACCGGGCCTCCAGGGGACCCAGTACTTC.